This T cell receptor (beta chain) came from a study of Tregs in tolerant kidney transplant recipients. Study-wide findings and caveats: This study did not directly address biological reproducibility. Tolerant patients' donor-specific Tregs expanded beyond overall Tregs, suggesting antigen-driven growth.

Generated by immunoSEQ multiplex PCR, the TCRdb table keeps only in-frame clones and is missing some. This sample's table has about 33,000 clones. Unstimulated regulatory T cells (CD4+CD25+CD127-), CD4+CD25- non-regulatory cells, CD4 and CD8 cells were FACS-sorted from thawed PBMCs. Points on this clone: The antigen is unknown. The observed sequence ends 3 residues before the CDR3 terminus, with the missing tail filled in from the germline J gene.

V was cut by 2 bases and J by 3 bases, with 9 bases left in between. This CDR3 has 14 residues. Germline V gives CDR1 SEHNR, CDR2 FQNEAQ (reference sequence). The chain combines TRBV7-9 with TRBJ2-3; D gene uncertain. This receptor was identified in a human donor who received a combined kidney and bone marrow transplant. The specimen was CD8+ T cells from blood, collected before the transplant. The CDR3 bases that were read are TGTGCCAGCAGCTTACCGCAGTGGACAGATACG. It translates to CASSLPQWTDT. The entire CDR3 reads CASSLPQWTDTQYF.